The present entry profiles one T cell receptor beta chain with its context. This entry belongs to a study of blood T cell repertoires in COVID-19. About the study: There were acute and convalescent COVID-19 samples, and they came from the United States, Italy and Spain.

How the authors handled the data: Estimation of nucleated cell counts relied on the amplification of reference gene primers. Some clones are missing from TCRdb's copy, which holds only in-frame ones; the method was immunoSEQ multiplex PCR. The V and J calls and the clone size are those of that table, but D and trimming were determined from the DNA. The sample has 390,000 or so clones; over 80% are singletons. The CDR3 runs to 15 residues. V gave up 4 bases and J gave up 2 bases; unmatched junction bases: 6. The germline V gene has CDR1 SGDLS and CDR2 YYNGEE. The sequence was collected from a woman in her fifties or sixties who had recovered from COVID-19. What was sequenced was PBMCs or T cells enriched from blood (not recorded which). This rearrangement joins TRBV9 to TRBJ2-3, with TRBD1 matching 8 bases. The CDR3 loop is CASSFRQGNTDTQYF. The CDR3 DNA reads TGTGCCAGCAGCTTCCGACAGGGGAACACAGATACGCAGTATTTT.